These 5 T cell receptor beta chains came from one sample sequenced in a study of blood T cell repertoires in COVID-19 (dated by TCRdb to 2018 to 2020). To prepare the library, the immunoSEQ multiplex PCR assay was applied. TCRdb holds this immuneACCESS table with in-frame rearrangements only. Some clones are missing; in checked studies, unresolved V genes explain under half, and the rest has no known cause. Here the sample has roughly 250,000 clones; approximately 84% occur a single time. 2.5% to 3.5% of the sample is in the top ten clones. Sequencing was done on a sample of PBMCs or T cells enriched from blood (not recorded which). The receptor set was obtained from a woman in her forties with acute COVID-19.

The CDR3 sequence is CSAGTSVEQFF. In DNA form, the CDR3 reads TGCAGTGCCGGGACTAGCGTTGAGCAGTTCTTC. The V call is TRBV20-1, the J call TRBJ2-1; 10 bases align to TRBD2. In germline, CDR1 is DFQATT, CDR2 SNEGSKA (reference sequence). V shed 6 bases and J 9 bases; nucleotides not matched to a gene: 2. This CDR3 spans 11 amino acids.

The chain joins TRBV15 to TRBJ2-1; 9 positions match TRBD2. The CDR3 covers 17 residues. Germline loops: CDR1 LNHNV, CDR2 YYDKDF (reference sequence). Trimming at V came to 0 bases and at J to 2 bases, leaving 5 bases not matched to a gene. The CDR3 coding sequence is TGTGCCACCAGCAGAGATTGGCGGGAGGGCCCCTACAATGAGCAGTTCTTC. Its protein is CATSRDWREGPYNEQFF.

The rearrangement links TRBV5-1 to TRBJ2-3; a weak D match, TRBD2 (6 bases). The CDR3 length is 14 residues. Trimming stripped 3 bases from V and 2 bases from J, with 10 bases between. Germline V gene data show CDR1 as SGHRS and CDR2 as YFSETQ. In DNA, the CDR3 is TGCGCCAGCAGCTGGGACTCCACCACAGATACGCAGTATTTT. It specifies CASSWDSTTDTQYF.

The chain links TRBV15 to TRBJ2-1; D remains unclear. The CDR3 spans 13 residues. Trimming stripped 0 bases from V and 4 bases from J, with 4 bases between. Germline CDR1 reads LNHNV; CDR2 reads YYDKDF (reference sequence). The CDR3 nucleotides read TGTGCCACCAGCAGAGATCAATACAATGAGCAGTTCTTC. It yields the protein CATSRDQYNEQFF. Full variable domain (missing parts from reference TRBV15 and TRBJ2-1): DAMVIQNPRYQVTQFGKPVTLSCSQTLNHNVMYWYQQKSSQAPKLLFHYYDKDFNNEADTPDNFQSRRPNTSFCFLDIRSPGLGDTAMYLCATSRDQYNEQFFGPGTRLTVL.

A single count supports this clone. The rearrangement joins TRBV7-9 to TRBJ2-3, with unresolved D. The CDR3 contains 15 residues. V lost 3 bases to trimming and J lost 2 bases, with 12 bases between them. Germline lookup yields CDR1 SEHNR and CDR2 FQNEAQ (reference sequence). This CDR3 is CASSLAAGTTDTQYF. The CDR3 DNA sequence: TGTGCCAGCAGCTTGGCGGCCGGCACCACAGATACGCAGTATTTT.